The clone carrying this T cell receptor beta chain was picked up many times. Antigen: not known. The data were taken from a study of T-cell reconstitution after alpha-beta-depleted transplantation in children. The TCRbeta library was prepared with unique molecular identifiers. TCRdb re-called the PCR reads through MiXCR, storing one row per CDR3 protein. The sample consists of 700,000 or so distinct CDR3 sequences, under 15% of them appearing once. V lost 1 base, J lost 1 base, and 10 bases lay in between. The CDR3 length is 15 residues. Germline lookup yields CDR1 SGHRS and CDR2 YFSETQ. Study observations and caveats: Approximately two months post-transplant, alpha-beta T cells reportedly originated from several hundred expanded graft clones. Elevated TCRbeta diversity at day 60 was traced, in some patients, to surviving recipient T cells and thymic progenitors. When one year had passed after transplant, most T-cell counts and diversity came from newly produced T cells.

The sequencing here drew on PBMCs, taken before TCRalphabeta/CD19-depleted stem cell transplant. The receptor was isolated from a girl under 10 years old with congenital amegakaryocytic thrombocytopenia, due to receive a stem cell transplant. The chain links TRBV5-1 to TRBJ2-3, with D perhaps TRBD2 (6 bases). CDR3 nucleotide sequence: TGCGCCAGCAGCTTGTTTCCGGGAGGCACAGATACGCAGTATTTT. It yields the protein CASSLFPGGTDTQYF.